This T cell receptor beta chain was documented in a study of blood T cell repertoires in COVID-19 (TCRdb year 2020). With regard to the full study: Samples from collaborators originated in the United States, Italy and Spain and spanned both the acute and convalescent phases of COVID-19. The material from the prospective study consisted of cDNA or gDNA derived from T cells, B-cell-depleted T cells, or PBMCs. The repertoires were released in a freely available public database meant as a resource for research on the immune response to SARS-CoV-2. The dataset comprised deeply sampled blood TCRbeta repertoires from subjects exposed to, actively infected with, or recovered from COVID-19. Nearly every sample came with metadata listing a de-identified subject ID, COVID-19 status, age in years and sex. The samples were drawn from the first 160 participants of the ongoing ImmuneRACE study and from some 1,300 subjects provided by 6 global collaborators. HLA class I and class II types, where available, came from metadata supplied by the sample provider rather than from assay-based typing.

Collaborating institutions collected whole blood in K2EDTA tubes following their own protocols. For TCRbeta analysis, collaborators shipped samples as frozen whole blood, isolated PBMCs, or DNA extracted from either of those sample types. Overall study results and their limits: The amount of clinical and demographic metadata varied by source and participant and was provided uncurated.

TCRbeta CDR3 regions were amplified from genomic DNA by means of the immunoSEQ Assay, a bias-controlled multiplex PCR. The study's processing was this. The number of nucleated cells in each sample was estimated from the amplification of reference gene primers within the assay. Sequence reads were collapsed and filtered to measure the absolute abundance of every unique TCRbeta CDR3 rearrangement. For each sample, productive Simpson clonality was calculated as the square root of Simpson's diversity index over productive rearrangements. TCRdb re-hosts the immuneACCESS table, in-frame sequences only. Its copies lack some clones; in the studies checked, an unresolved V gene accounts for under half of them, and the cause for the rest is not known. V and J calls and clone size are given by that table; D and trimming were obtained from the DNA. The sample table shows about 210,000 clones, and approximately 89% are seen once. The ten most abundant clones make up 4% to 5.5% of the sample.

Note on this clone: No cognate antigen has been identified for it. Base quality data are lacking; no much larger clone is found one base away.

CDR1 is given as SGHTA and CDR2 as FQGNSA, both from the germline V gene. From the cysteine through the phenylalanine, the CDR3 covers 13 amino acids. The sequence is cut down to CDR3 DNA, 39 bases in frame from base 1. Cut back by 8 bases and 6 bases, the V and J ends lie 14 bases apart. Sequencing used peripheral blood. This TCR derives from a woman in her 40s with acute or convalescent COVID-19. In this chain, TRBV7-2 is recombined with TRBJ2-1; there is no confident call for the D gene. The CDR3 amino acid sequence is: CASGLGVLNEQFF. The DNA sequence follows: TGTGCCAGCGGTCTAGGCGTTCTCAATGAGCAGTTCTTC. Extended through the reference TRBV7-2 and TRBJ2-1 proteins, this CDR3 yields the full variable domain: GAGVSQSPSNKVTEKGKDVELRCDPISGHTALYWYRQSLGQGLEFLIYFQGNSAPDKSGLPSDRFSAERTGGSVSTLTIQRTQQEDSAVYLCASGLGVLNEQFFGPGTRLTVL.